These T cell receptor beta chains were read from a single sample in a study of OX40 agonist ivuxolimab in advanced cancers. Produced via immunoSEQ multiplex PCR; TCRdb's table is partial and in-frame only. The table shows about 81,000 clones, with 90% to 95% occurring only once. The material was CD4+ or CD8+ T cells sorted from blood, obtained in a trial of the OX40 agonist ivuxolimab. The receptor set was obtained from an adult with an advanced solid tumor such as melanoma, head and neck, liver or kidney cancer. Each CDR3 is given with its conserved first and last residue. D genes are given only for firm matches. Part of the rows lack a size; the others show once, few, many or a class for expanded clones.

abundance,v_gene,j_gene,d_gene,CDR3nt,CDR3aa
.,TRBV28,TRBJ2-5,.,TGTGCCAGCAGTGCTGACAGATCTCAAGAGACCCAGTACTTC,CASSADRSQETQYF
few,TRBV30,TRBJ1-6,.,TGTGCCTGGAGTGTACGTGCGTCACCCCTCCACTTT,CAWSVRASPLHF
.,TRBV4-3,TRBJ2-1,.,TGCGCCAGCAGCCAAGAATCGGGGCTAGCAGCCAGCTCCTACAATGAGCAGTTCTTC,CASSQESGLAASSYNEQFF
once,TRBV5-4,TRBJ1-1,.,TGTGCCAGCAGCTTGGGTGCCCCCGGACCGCTGAACACTGAAGCTTTCTTT,CASSLGAPGPLNTEAFF
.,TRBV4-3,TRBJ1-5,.,TGCGCCAGCAGCCAAGAGTCCGGGGGAAGCAATCAGCCCCAGCATTTT,CASSQESGGSNQPQHF
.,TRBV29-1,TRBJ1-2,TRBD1,TGCAGCGTTGAAGATGGGGGACAGGGCCAACTCCCCTATGGCTACACCTTC,CSVEDGGQGQLPYGYTF
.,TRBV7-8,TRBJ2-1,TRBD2,TGTGCCAGCAGCTCGGGACTAGCGGGGGGGCCGGTCTTC,CASSSGLAGGPVF
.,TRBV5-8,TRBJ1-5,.,TGTGCCAGCAGCTTGGTAGTAGGTAGCCAGCCCCAGCATTTT,CASSLVVGSQPQHF
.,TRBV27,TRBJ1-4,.,TGTGCCAGCAGTCCGCTCCCAGGGTCAACTAATGAAAAACTGTTTTTT,CASSPLPGSTNEKLFF
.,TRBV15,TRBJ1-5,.,TGTGCCACCAGCAGAGATACAGGGCGCCAGCCCCAGCATTTT,CATSRDTGRQPQHF
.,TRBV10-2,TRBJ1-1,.,TGCGCCAGCGTTAACCTGGGAAGGACTGAAGCTTTCTTT,CASVNLGRTEAFF
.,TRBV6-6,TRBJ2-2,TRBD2,TGTGCCAGCGACGTAAGCGGGGCCACCGGGGAGCTGTTTTTT,CASDVSGATGELFF
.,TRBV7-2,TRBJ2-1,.,TGTGCCAGCAGCTTAGGGGATGCCTCCTACAATGAGCAGTTCTTC,CASSLGDASYNEQFF
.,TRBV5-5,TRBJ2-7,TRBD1,TGTGCCAGCAGTCCCGGGACAGGGCCCTACGAGCAGTACTTC,CASSPGTGPYEQYF
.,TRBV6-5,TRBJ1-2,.,TGTGCCAGCAGTTACTCAGGGGAGGGCTATGGCTACACCTTC,CASSYSGEGYGYTF
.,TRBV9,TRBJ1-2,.,TGTGCCAGCAGCGTAGAGGGGGTCACAGCTAACTATGGCTACACCTTC,CASSVEGVTANYGYTF
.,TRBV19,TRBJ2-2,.,TGTGCCAGTACCAGAACCGGGGAGCTGTTTTTT,CASTRTGELFF
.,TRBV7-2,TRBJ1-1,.,TGTGCCAGCCTCAAGGATAGGGGGACTGAAGCTTTCTTT,CASLKDRGTEAFF
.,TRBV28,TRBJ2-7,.,TGTGCCAGCAGTTTAAGAGGGGTCACCTACGAGCAGTACTTC,CASSLRGVTYEQYF
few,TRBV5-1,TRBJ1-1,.,TGCGCCAGCAGCTTGGAGAACAGGAACACTGAAGCTTTCTTT,CASSLENRNTEAFF
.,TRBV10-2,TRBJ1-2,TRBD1,TGCGCCAGCAGCGCCGACAGGGAGGTCATATATGGCTACACCTTC,CASSADREVIYGYTF
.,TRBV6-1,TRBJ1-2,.,TGTGCCAGCAGTGAAATCGCAGATAACTATGGCTACACCTTC,CASSEIADNYGYTF
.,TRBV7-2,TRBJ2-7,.,TGTGCCAGCAGCTTAAACACCCTATCCTCCTACGAGCAGTACTTC,CASSLNTLSSYEQYF
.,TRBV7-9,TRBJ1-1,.,TGTGCCAGCAGCTTAGTGAGTCGGGACACTGAAGCTTTCTTT,CASSLVSRDTEAFF